A selection of T cell receptor beta chains follows, all from one sample in a study of T-cell memory formation after mild COVID-19. TCRdb fed the 5' RACE reads into MiXCR, producing one record per CDR3 protein. The sample yields 540,000 or so distinct CDR3 sequences, roughly 20% seen once. The sample comprised PBMCs or a T cell subset sorted from them (not recorded which). The receptors were gathered from an adult woman who had mild COVID-19 (a few samples of this study predate the infection). Cell type and time point are not known. Each CDR3 is given with its conserved first and last residue. The D gene is left open where the match is weak. The listing skips clone size in some rows; elsewhere it reads once, few, many or a size class.

clone size | J gene | V gene | D gene | CDR3 DNA | CDR3 protein
few | TRBJ2-1 | TRBV5-1 | . | TGCGCCAGCAGCTTGCGGCCCGAGCAGTTCTTC | CASSLRPEQFF
. | TRBJ1-2 | TRBV7-8 | TRBD1 | TGTGCCAGCAGCTTAACATCAGGGGGCAAAGGCTACACCTTC | CASSLTSGGKGYTF
. | TRBJ1-1 | TRBV19 | . | TGTGCCAGTAGTATGGCCGGAACTGAAGCTTTCTTT | CASSMAGTEAFF
. | TRBJ1-2 | TRBV7-2 | . | TGTGCCAGCACCGATACCCCACGCCCTAACTATGGCTACACCTTC | CASTDTPRPNYGYTF
few | TRBJ2-3 | TRBV5-1 | TRBD2 | TGCGCCAGCAGCTTGGGGAGGACTAGCGATGGGAGAGATACGCAGTATTTT | CASSLGRTSDGRDTQYF
few | TRBJ1-2 | TRBV6-5 | . | TGTGCCAGCACCCGGACCGTAGGCGATGGCTACACCTTC | CASTRTVGDGYTF
. | TRBJ2-3 | TRBV20-1 | TRBD1 | TGCAGTGCCCAACCCCCGACAGGGATAAACACAGATACGCAGTATTTT | CSAQPPTGINTDTQYF
. | TRBJ2-7 | TRBV27 | TRBD1 | TGTGCCAGCAGTTCCCCCGACAGGGAAAGCTCCTACGAGCAGTACTTC | CASSSPDRESSYEQYF
. | TRBJ1-2 | TRBV18 | . | TGTGCCAGTCCCACGGGTCGGGATGGCTACACCTTC | CASPTGRDGYTF
few | TRBJ2-1 | TRBV13 | . | TGTGCCAGCAGCTTAGACCACAGGGGGGGTCACAATGAGCAGTTCTTC | CASSLDHRGGHNEQFF
few | TRBJ2-5 | TRBV9 | . | TGTGCCAGCAGCGTAGCCCAGGGGCATCAAGAGACCCAGTACTTC | CASSVAQGHQETQYF
few | TRBJ2-3 | TRBV6-5 | . | TGTGCCAGCAGGCGCACGAGGGGAGATACGCAGTATTTT | CASRRTRGDTQYF
. | TRBJ2-1 | TRBV19 | TRBD1 | TGTGCCAGCGACCGAGGACAGGGCTCCTACAATGAGCAGTTCTTC | CASDRGQGSYNEQFF
. | TRBJ1-1 | TRBV4-1 | . | TGCGCCAGCAGCCAGCAGCCGACAGGTGTCAACACTGAAGCTTTCTTT | CASSQQPTGVNTEAFF
. | TRBJ2-1 | TRBV12-3/TRBV12-4 | . | TGTGCCAGCAGTTTAAAATCTCCCTCCTACAATGAGCAGTTCTTC | CASSLKSPSYNEQFF
few | TRBJ2-2 | TRBV30 | . | TGTGCCTGGAGGAACAGAAACACCGGGGAGCTGTTTTTT | CAWRNRNTGELFF
many | TRBJ2-7 | TRBV5-1 | TRBD2 | TGCGCCAGCAGCTTGGATCCAGCGGGGGCCTCCTACGAGCAGTACTTC | CASSLDPAGASYEQYF
. | TRBJ2-1 | TRBV5-1 | . | TGCGCCAGCAGTCTGGGCGGGAACCTATACAATGAGCAGTTCTTC | CASSLGGNLYNEQFF
. | TRBJ1-5 | TRBV7-2 | . | TGTGCCAGCAGCTTACGAGGATTTGGTCAGCCCCAGCATTTT | CASSLRGFGQPQHF
few | TRBJ2-7 | TRBV7-9 | TRBD1 | TGTGCCAGCAGCACCCGAGGGACAGGGGGCACCTACGAGCAGTACTTC | CASSTRGTGGTYEQYF
. | TRBJ1-3 | TRBV12-3/TRBV12-4 | . | TGTGCCAGCAGGAAGGGGACAGGAAACACCATATATTTT | CASRKGTGNTIYF
. | TRBJ2-2 | TRBV4-1 | . | TGCGCCAGCAGCCAAGAAGAGGCTCAGGGGTGGACCGGGGAGCTGTTTTTT | CASSQEEAQGWTGELFF
few | TRBJ2-2 | TRBV28 | . | TGTGCCAGCAGTTTAGCTGGGGCCCCCGGGGAGCTGTTTTTT | CASSLAGAPGELFF
. | TRBJ2-1 | TRBV28 | TRBD2 | TGTGCCAGCAGTGACCAACTAGCGGGACCCTGGGATGAGCAGTTCTTC | CASSDQLAGPWDEQFF
. | TRBJ1-2 | TRBV6-6 | . | TGTGCCAGCAGTTTGCAGGGTGAAATTAACTATGGCTACACCTTC | CASSLQGEINYGYTF
. | TRBJ1-2 | TRBV15 | TRBD1 | TGTGCCACCAGCAGTCCGAGCCGGACAGGACGCACCTTC | CATSSPSRTGRTF
. | TRBJ2-1 | TRBV4-3 | TRBD2 | TGCGCCAGCAGCCAAACTAGCGGGCACTACAATGAGCAGTTCTTC | CASSQTSGHYNEQFF
. | TRBJ2-2 | TRBV7-3 | TRBD2 | TGTGCCAGCAGTTTCGGACTAGCTCCCGGGGAGCTGTTTTTT | CASSFGLAPGELFF
few | TRBJ2-1 | TRBV4-1 | . | TGCGCCAGCAGCCAAGAACCGGGCAGGAATGAGCAGTTCTTC | CASSQEPGRNEQFF
few | TRBJ2-1 | TRBV3-1 | . | TGTGCCAGCAGCCAAGAACCCGGCAGCGCGGTAATCAACAATGAGCAGTTCTTC | CASSQEPGSAVINNEQFF
few | TRBJ2-1 | TRBV9 | . | TGTGCCAGCAGCTACTCGGGAGAAACCACCTACAATGAGCAGTTCTTC | CASSYSGETTYNEQFF
. | TRBJ2-3 | TRBV7-2 | . | TGTGCCAGCAGCTGGATCACAGATACGCAGTATTTT | CASSWITDTQYF
few | TRBJ2-3 | TRBV7-9 | TRBD2 | TGTGCCAGCAGCCAAGGACTAGCGGGAGGTCCTCTCCTTAATACGCAGTATTTT | CASSQGLAGGPLLNTQYF
few | TRBJ2-1 | TRBV6-2/TRBV6-3 | TRBD2 | TGTGCCAGCAGTTACCTACCTACTAGCGGGAGGGCCGAGAATGAGCAGTTCTTC | CASSYLPTSGRAENEQFF
few | TRBJ1-5 | TRBV4-1 | . | TGCGCCAGCAGCCAAGTATTGGGCAGAGATAGCAATCAGCCCCAGCATTTT | CASSQVLGRDSNQPQHF
. | TRBJ1-2 | TRBV15 | . | TGTGCCACCAGCAGAGATTTGGGGCATGGCTACACCTTC | CATSRDLGHGYTF
few | TRBJ2-3 | TRBV5-1 | TRBD2 | TGCGCCAGCAGCTTGTATGCGGGGGGGGCAGGAGATACGCAGTATTTT | CASSLYAGGAGDTQYF
. | TRBJ2-7 | TRBV30 | TRBD2 | TGTGCCTGGAGTGTACCGGCTAGCGGACCCTACGAGCAGTACTTC | CAWSVPASGPYEQYF
many | TRBJ2-1 | TRBV7-9 | . | TGTGCCAGCAGCTTAGTCCGCCACAATGAGCAGTTCTTC | CASSLVRHNEQFF
. | TRBJ2-3 | TRBV6-2/TRBV6-3 | TRBD2 | TGTGCCAGCAGTTACTCGGTCGGGACTAGCGTCACCTACGAGCAGTATTTT | CASSYSVGTSVTYEQYF
few | TRBJ2-3 | TRBV5-1 | TRBD1 | TGCGCCAGCAGCTCGGACAGGGACACAGATACGCAGTATTTT | CASSSDRDTDTQYF
few | TRBJ2-1 | TRBV7-8 | . | TGTGCCAGCAGCTCCCCGCTTAGCAATGAGCAGTTCTTC | CASSSPLSNEQFF
. | TRBJ1-3 | TRBV6-6 | . | TGTGCCAGCAGTTCCCGGGACAACTCTGGAAACACCATATATTTT | CASSSRDNSGNTIYF
many | TRBJ2-3 | TRBV10-3 | . | TGTGCCATCAGTGAGGACGGCGCGCCAGGTCTCCGGTATTTT | CAISEDGAPGLRYF
. | TRBJ1-6 | TRBV11-2 | . | TGTGCCAGCAGCTTCCTCCTAACCGGGCTATCAAAAGGGCCGAATTCACCCCTCCACTTT | CASSFLLTGLSKGPNSPLHF
. | TRBJ2-3 | TRBV9 | TRBD2 | TGTGCCAGCAGCTTTAGCGGGGGGGTCTCCACAGATACGCAGTATTTT | CASSFSGGVSTDTQYF
. | TRBJ2-7 | TRBV18 | . | TGTGCCAGCTCACCTCTCTCGTTGGGTCAGGCCTACGAGCAGTACTTC | CASSPLSLGQAYEQYF
few | TRBJ1-1 | TRBV7-6 | . | TGTGCCAGCAGCTTAGTTGGCAGGGGACCTAAAAAGAACACTGAAGCTTTCTTT | CASSLVGRGPKKNTEAFF